This TCR beta chain was found in a study of cytomegalovirus exposure and HLA in healthy donors. The PCR used 60 Vbeta and 13 Jbeta primers. The data were produced by immunoSEQ multiplex PCR, yet TCRdb's version contains in-frame clones alone and is incomplete. This sample's table reports about 48,000 clones. The CDR3 consists of 14 residues. Germline-derived CDR1 and CDR2 are MNHNY and SVGAGI (reference sequence). V lost 7 bases, J lost 6 bases, and 6 bases stayed unmatched. The clonotype originates from a male donor in good health and CMV-seropositive. V gene TRBV6-6 combines with J gene TRBJ1-5, with TRBD1 identical over 10 bases. Material for sequencing was PBMCs. CDR3 bases: TGTGCCAGCACCACGACAGGGGGCCTTCAGCCCCAGCATTTT. Translating gives CASTTTGGLQPQHF.